The source of this TCR beta chain is a study of neurological immune-mediated disorders. TCRdb re-analysed the 5' RACE reads in MiXCR, keeping a single row per CDR3 protein. The top ten clones hold around 2.2% of a sample with 55,000 to 65,000 distinct CDR3 sequences, less than 4% of them seen once. Unsorted libraries came from 2 million PBMCs stored at -80 °C. CDR1 and CDR2 from the germline V gene are DFQATT and SNEGSKA (reference sequence). The V and J ends lost 5 bases and 15 bases respectively, with 20 bases between them. This CDR3 contains 13 residues. This clonotype showed up just once. Its antigen remains unidentified. It may be a read error: a sequence one base away is much more abundant. Study-wide results and limits: According to phylogenetic grouping, one related-CDR3 cluster, a possible signature, contained the repertoires of 18 of 34 multiple sclerosis patients. HTLV-1-associated myelopathy had the most TCR clonal expansion, whereas multiple sclerosis had the least (lower than in healthy controls).

The specimen was PBMCs. The chain employs TRBV20-1 and TRBJ1-6; D is uncertain. The TCR originated in a woman aged 45-65 years with multiple sclerosis. This chain's CDR3 is CSALDRAITLLHF. The CDR3 DNA reads as TGCAGTGCTCTAGACCGCGCCATAACGCTCCTCCACTTT.